The 22 T cell receptor beta chains presented below share a single source sample, sequenced in a study of cytomegalovirus exposure and HLA in healthy donors. Both 60 Vbeta primers and 13 Jbeta primers went into the PCR. The table came from immunoSEQ multiplex PCR; TCRdb's copy has only in-frame clones and leaves some out. Of approximately 150,000 clones listed, roughly four fifths are singletons. Sequencing was performed on PBMCs. All receptors derive from a woman aged 55-75 years in good health and CMV-seropositive.

The chain links TRBV6-6 to TRBJ2-7, with 10 bases matching TRBD1. V was pared by 7 bases and J by 7 bases, with 7 bases of the junction left unmatched. The CDR3 loop spans 13 amino acids. From germline, CDR1 is MNHNY and CDR2 SVGAGI (reference sequence). CDR3 bases: TGTGCCAGCAAGACAGGGGGCTGGGAAGAGCAGTACTTC. Encoded protein: CASKTGGWEEQYF.

V and J are TRBV4-3 and TRBJ1-4; D is unclear. CDR1 LGHNA and CDR2 YSLEER come from the germline V gene. V lost 1 base and J lost 4, with 16 bases in between. The CDR3 loop spans 17 amino acids. The CDR3 reads CASSQARGWQINEKLFF. In nucleotides, the CDR3 is TGCGCCAGCAGCCAAGCCCGGGGATGGCAGATTAATGAAAAACTGTTTTTT.

The chain joins TRBV29-1 to TRBJ2-1; TRBD2 agrees at 9 bases. Germline-derived CDR1 and CDR2 are SQVTM and ANQGSEA. There are 14 residues in the CDR3. V was clipped by 4 bases and J by 8 bases; unmatched bases: 9. As DNA, the CDR3 is TGCAGCGTTGCTTTAGCGGGAGTAGGCGATGAGCAGTTCTTC. Translating it yields CSVALAGVGDEQFF.

This clone was seen a handful of times. The chain carries TRBV30 and TRBJ2-2, with a weak D call TRBD1 (6 bases). The CDR3 length is 14 residues. The V gene lost 7 bases and the J gene lost 0 bases, with 12 bases spanning the gap. The germline V gene has CDR1 GTSNPN and CDR2 SVGIG (reference sequence). Written as DNA, the CDR3 is TGTGCCTTCAGGACAGAAACGAACACCGGGGAGCTGTTTTTT. Amino acid sequence: CAFRTETNTGELFF.

The chain combines TRBV11-3 with TRBJ2-1; tentatively, D is TRBD1 (7 bases). The CDR3 contains 17 residues. V lost 2 bases and J 5 bases, leaving 19 bases between the germline ends. Germline values: CDR1 SGHNT, CDR2 YENEEA. CDR3 residues: CASSLRGLGTGDNEQFF. DNA for the CDR3: TGTGCCAGCAGCTTACGGGGACTCGGAACAGGGGACAATGAGCAGTTCTTC.

The genes are TRBV7-8 and TRBJ2-1; 9 bases match TRBD2. The germline V gene encodes CDR1 SGHVS and CDR2 FQNEAQ. There are 19 residues in the CDR3. After removal of 2 bases from V and 2 bases from J, the junction contained 13 bases not matched to a gene. The CDR3 spells CASSLSGGTGLATYNEQFF. The CDR3 DNA is TGTGCCAGCAGCTTATCTGGGGGTACGGGACTAGCCACCTACAATGAGCAGTTCTTC.

This chain joins TRBV29-1 and TRBJ1-4, with a weak D call TRBD1 (6 bases). V lost 7 bases, J lost 4 bases, and 19 bases lay in between. This CDR3 region has 15 residues. CDR1 and CDR2 (germline): SQVTM, ANQGSEA. CDR3 DNA sequence: TGCAGCGCCCTAGGCAGGGGCGCAGGTAATGAAAAACTGTTTTTT. It codes for CSALGRGAGNEKLFF. Looking up the rest from reference TRBV29-1 and TRBJ1-4 gives the full variable domain: SAVISQKPSRDICQRGTSLTIQCQVDSQVTMMFWYRQQPGQSLTLIATANQGSEATYESGFVIDKFPISRPNLTFSTLTVSNMSPEDSSIYLCSALGRGAGNEKLFFGSGTQLSVL.

The gene calls are TRBV4-1 and TRBJ1-5; weak D call: TRBD1 (6 bases). Trimming removed 0 bases from V and 7 bases from J, with 13 bases in between. Germline assignment: CDR1 MGHRA and CDR2 YSYEKL. The CDR3 has 15 residues. CDR3 bases: TGCGCCAGCAGCCAAGATTGGGGGCTCGGGCAGCCCCAGCATTTT. This translates into CASSQDWGLGQPQHF.

CDR3 sequence reads: CASGSGRGGETQYF. The CDR3, as DNA: TGTGCTAGTGGTTCAGGCCGGGGAGGGGAGACCCAGTACTTC. V and J are TRBV12-5 and TRBJ2-5, with 7 bases fitting TRBD2. CDR3 length equals 14 residues. CDR1 and CDR2 from the germline V gene are LGHNT and FRNRAP. Unmatched junction bases numbered 7, after V lost 4 bases and J lost 5 bases. The variable domain in full, with the rest retrieved from reference TRBV12-5 and TRBJ2-5, is DARVTQTPRHKVTEMGQEVTMRCQPILGHNTVFWYRQTMMQGLELLAYFRNRAPLDDSGMPKDRFSAEMPDATLATLKIQPSEPRDSAVYFCASGSGRGGETQYFGPGTRLLVL.

The CDR3 DNA reads as TGTGCCAGCAGCTTACCAGGCATGAACACTGAAGCTTTCTTT. Translation: CASSLPGMNTEAFF. The chain uses TRBV7-9 and TRBJ1-1; D call uncertain. The ends were cut back, 2 bases at V and 0 bases at J, with 7 bases in the middle. The CDR3 consists of 14 residues. The germline gives CDR1 SEHNR, CDR2 FQNEAQ (reference sequence). Together with reference TRBV7-9 and TRBJ1-1, the CDR3 gives the full variable domain: DTGVSQNPRHKITKRGQNVTFRCDPISEHNRLYWYRQTLGQGPEFLTYFQNEAQLEKSRLLSDRFSAERPKGSFSTLEIQRTEQGDSAMYLCASSLPGMNTEAFFGQGTRLTVV.

This clone was seen more than once but under ten times. This chain joins TRBV7-8 and TRBJ2-1; 7 bases map to TRBD2. The J segment lost 4 bases and the V segment lost 5 bases, leaving 8 bases of the junction unmatched. CDR3 length: 15 residues. CDR1 is SGHVS and CDR2 is FQNEAQ in the germline V gene. CDR3 sequence reads: CASSTLADDYNEQFF. The CDR3 DNA reads TGTGCCAGCAGCACTCTAGCGGACGATTACAATGAGCAGTTCTTC. The whole variable domain, filled in from reference TRBV7-8 and TRBJ2-1, reads GAGVSQSPRYKVAKRGQDVALRCDPISGHVSLFWYQQALGQGPEFLTYFQNEAQLDKSGLPSDRFFAERPEGSVSTLKIQRTQQEDSAVYLCASSTLADDYNEQFFGPGTRLTVL.

A note on this clone: Other DNA sequences of this sample code for an identical CDR3. The V gene is TRBV27, the J gene TRBJ2-1; 13 bases align to TRBD2. This CDR3 spans 15 amino acids. V lost 5 bases to trimming and J lost 7 bases; unmatched junction nucleotides: 5. Germline loops: CDR1 MNHEY, CDR2 SMNVEV (reference sequence). The CDR3 loop reads CASSPGLAGVNEQFF. The CDR3 DNA follows: TGTGCCAGCAGTCCAGGACTAGCGGGAGTTAATGAGCAGTTCTTC.

The V call is TRBV5-6, the J call TRBJ2-1; 9 bases map to TRBD2. V lost 2 bases and J lost 6; bases outside the gene matches: 3. This CDR3 has 14 residues. Per the germline V gene, CDR1 is SGHDT and CDR2 is YYEEEE. The CDR3 DNA follows: TGTGCCAGCAGCTTTAGACTAGCGGCCAATGAGCAGTTCTTC. It codes for CASSFRLAANEQFF.

The rearrangement links TRBV27 to TRBJ1-5; TRBD1 is a possible D gene (5 bases). CDR3 length: 17 amino acids. Germline-derived CDR1 and CDR2 are MNHEY and SMNVEV (reference sequence). Trimming left V 5 bases short and J 0 bases short, with 17 bases between. Written as DNA, the CDR3 is TGTGCCAGCAGTCCCCGCCCTACAGGTAATAGCAATCAGCCCCAGCATTTT. Amino acids: CASSPRPTGNSNQPQHF.

V and J are TRBV7-6 and TRBJ2-3; D not certain. Trimming shortened V by 5 bases and J by 3 bases, and 15 bases separated the two germline ends. The CDR3 extends over 15 amino acids. Germline loops: CDR1 SGHVS, CDR2 FNYEAQ. The DNA of the CDR3 is TGTGCCAGCAGCCCTACCCCCGAACAGACAGATACGCAGTATTTT. Amino acid sequence: CASSPTPEQTDTQYF.

The V and J genes are TRBV14 and TRBJ2-3; possibly TRBD2 for D (5 bases). This CDR3 is 14 amino acids long. V dropped 3 bases and J dropped 4 bases, with 11 bases sitting between them. Germline CDR1 and CDR2: SGHDN and FVKESK. Here the CDR3 DNA reads TGTGCCAGCAGCCAGGGGAGCCCCCCAGATACGCAGTATTTT. Its protein product is CASSQGSPPDTQYF.

The rearrangement joins TRBV30 to TRBJ2-3, with 8 bases lining up with TRBD2. Trimming removed 2 bases from V and 0 bases from J; junction bases left unmatched: 4. The CDR3 covers 15 residues. The V gene's germline CDR1 is GTSNPN and CDR2 SVGIG (reference sequence). DNA of the CDR3: TGTGCCTGGAGTCCGACTAGCGCTAGCACAGATACGCAGTATTTT. Amino acids: CAWSPTSASTDTQYF.

The table lists this clone with a few counts. This chain connects TRBV5-8 to TRBJ2-1; no firm D call. Between the trimmed V and J ends, which lost 3 bases and 12 bases, there was a span of 4 bases. This CDR3 region has 9 residues. Per the germline V gene, CDR1 is SGHTS and CDR2 is YDEGEE. CDR3 nucleotides: TGTGCCAGCAGCTGGCCGCAGTTCTTC. This sequence encodes CASSWPQFF.

This chain joins TRBV4-3 and TRBJ2-1; 9 bases are a match to TRBD1. The CDR3 is 17 amino acids. Germline V lookup: CDR1 LGHNA, CDR2 YSLEER. V shed 3 bases, J shed 0 bases, and the junction held 6 bases outside the gene matches. Written as DNA, the CDR3 is TGCGCCAGCAGCCAGACAGGGGGTTTCAACTCCTACAATGAGCAGTTCTTC. It yields the protein CASSQTGGFNSYNEQFF.

This sequence joins TRBV5-1 and TRBJ2-7, with D unclear. Germline CDR1 is SGHRS and CDR2 is YFSETQ. V was cut by 1 base and J by 4 bases, with 3 bases left in between. This CDR3 contains 11 residues. The CDR3 loop is CASSLYYEQYF. The CDR3 DNA is TGCGCCAGCAGCTTGTATTACGAGCAGTACTTC.

This chain joins TRBV13 and TRBJ2-5; D might be TRBD2 (6 bases). The ends were cut back, 2 bases at V and 5 bases at J, with 18 bases in the middle. The germline V gene encodes CDR1 PRHDT and CDR2 FYEKMQ (reference sequence). CDR3 length: 16 amino acids. CDR3 protein: CASSLRGPRGSETQYF. The CDR3, as DNA: TGTGCCAGCAGCTTAAGAGGACCCCGGGGGTCTGAGACCCAGTACTTC.

The chain combines TRBV4-3 with TRBJ2-3, with D perhaps matching TRBD2 (6 bases). Germline-derived CDR1 and CDR2 are LGHNA and YSLEER. There are 16 residues in the CDR3. Trimming removed 0 bases from V and 3 bases from J, with 13 bases in between. The CDR3 region has the DNA TGCGCCAGCAGCCAAGAGGGTTCGGGAGCGACAGATACGCAGTATTTT. It codes for CASSQEGSGATDTQYF.